Each of the 27 T cell receptor beta chains below was sequenced from the same sample in a study of blood T cell repertoires in COVID-19. Using immunoSEQ multiplex PCR, the repertoire was profiled, and TCRdb retains in-frame clones only, with some absent. The sample lists 150,000 to 200,000 clones, roughly nine tenths seen once, with 0.99% in the top ten. Sequences were obtained from peripheral blood. Receptors were obtained from a young man with acute or convalescent COVID-19.

The chain uses TRBV6-5 and TRBJ2-7; possibly TRBD2 for D (6 bases). Per the germline V gene, CDR1 is MNHEY and CDR2 is SVGAGI. CDR3 length equals 14 residues. Trimming pared 4 bases from V and 4 bases from J, leaving 14 bases between. The CDR3 coding sequence is TGTGCCAGCAGTTGGACACAGGCGGGGTACGAGCAGTACTTC. Its translation: CASSWTQAGYEQYF.

V usage is TRBV30 and J usage is TRBJ1-3, with D unclear. V was trimmed by 2 bases and J by 0 bases, leaving 11 bases between them. The CDR3 runs to 15 residues. The germline V gene encodes CDR1 GTSNPN and CDR2 SVGIG (reference sequence). The CDR3 nucleotides read TGTGCCTGGAGTCGCGACACTAGCTCTGGAAACACCATATATTTT. This codes for CAWSRDTSSGNTIYF.

The chain combines TRBV12-5 with TRBJ1-1; D is unclear. V was cut by 2 bases and J by 11 bases, with 15 bases left in between. The CDR3 length is 13 residues. The germline V gene encodes CDR1 LGHNT and CDR2 FRNRAP. The CDR3 nucleotides are TGTGCTAGTGGTTTGACCAACAGTGGGAGGGCTTTCTTT. It codes for CASGLTNSGRAFF.

The chain combines TRBV6-5 with TRBJ2-3; D perhaps matches TRBD1 (6 bases). The CDR3 sequence is 13 residues long. The germline V and J ends were trimmed by 6 bases and 5 bases, with 12 bases remaining between them. In germline, CDR1 is MNHEY, CDR2 SVGAGI. Written as DNA, the CDR3 is TGTGCCAGCAGCCGGGACATTCAAGATACGCAGTATTTT. The encoded protein is CASSRDIQDTQYF.

The chain recombines TRBV19 with TRBJ2-5, with 7 bases identical to TRBD1. Germline V lookup: CDR1 LNHDA, CDR2 SQIVND (reference sequence). Unmatched junction bases numbered 3, after V lost 1 base and J lost 4 bases. The CDR3 extends over 14 amino acids. The CDR3, as DNA: TGTGCCAGTAGTATAGGGACAGGAGGAGAGACCCAGTACTTC. This codes for CASSIGTGGETQYF.

The chain carries TRBV7-9 and TRBJ2-2; weak D call: TRBD2 (7 bases). Trimming pared 5 bases from V and 0 bases from J, leaving 16 bases between. From germline, CDR1 is SEHNR and CDR2 FQNEAQ (reference sequence). CDR3 length: 17 amino acids. Written as DNA, the CDR3 is TGTGCCAGCAGCGGTTATGCGGGGGCCTCGAACACCGGGGAGCTGTTTTTT. Translation: CASSGYAGASNTGELFF.

This chain uses TRBV20-1 with TRBJ2-2; perhaps TRBD1 as D (6 bases). Germline lookup yields CDR1 DFQATT and CDR2 SNEGSKA (reference sequence). V shed 3 bases and J shed 6 bases, with 8 bases lying between them. The CDR3 spans 12 residues. The CDR3 is CSASTGSGELFF. As DNA, the CDR3 is TGCAGTGCTAGTACAGGGTCCGGGGAGCTGTTTTTT.

This rearrangement joins TRBV27 to TRBJ2-1, with TRBD2 matching over 12 bases. Germline values: CDR1 MNHEY, CDR2 SMNVEV (reference sequence). Trimming cost V 5 bases and J 9 bases; bases outside gene matches: 8. This CDR3 is built from 15 residues. The CDR3 spells CASSRLAGGRPEQFF. CDR3 sequence (DNA): TGTGCCAGCAGTCGTCTAGCGGGGGGGAGACCTGAGCAGTTCTTC.

The chain joins TRBV12-3 or TRBV12-4 to TRBJ1-3; D is unresolved. CDR3 length equals 13 residues. V was clipped by 8 bases and J by 0 bases, with 8 bases between them. The DNA for the CDR3 is TGTGCCAGCCGTCGGGGCTCTGGAAACACCATATATTTT. This encodes CASRRGSGNTIYF.

The V call is TRBV19, the J call TRBJ1-6; 7 nucleotides align to TRBD1. The V and J ends lost 4 bases and 14 bases, in that order; junction bases with no gene match: 11. The CDR3 totals 14 residues. Germline assignment: CDR1 LNHDA and CDR2 SQIVND (reference sequence). As DNA, the CDR3 is TGTGCCAGTAGTACTTTAACAGGGGCAGGGGCCCTCCACTTT. Its translation is CASSTLTGAGALHF.

The gene calls are TRBV7-6 and TRBJ1-3; TRBD1 matches at 11 bases. The CDR3 runs 15 residues. The V gene's germline CDR1 is SGHVS and CDR2 FNYEAQ. With V trimmed by 1 base and J by 8 bases, 4 bases remained unmatched. The CDR3 DNA reads as TGTGCCAGCAGCTTAGGGACAGGGGGCTTTGACACCATATATTTT. The encoded protein is CASSLGTGGFDTIYF.

CDR3 DNA: TGTGCCAGCAGCGCCCGGGAGGGCACTGAAGCTTTCTTT. Residues: CASSAREGTEAFF. The chain joins TRBV9 to TRBJ1-1; D call uncertain. The CDR3 sequence is 13 residues long. Germline V gives CDR1 SGDLS, CDR2 YYNGEE. Trimming left V 3 bases short and J 4 bases short, with 10 bases between.

This clone was found once. Here the CDR3 DNA reads TGTGCCAGCAGTTTCGGGGGGCGGGAAGCTTTCTTT. It specifies CASSFGGREAFF. This chain uses TRBV27 with TRBJ1-1, with D possibly TRBD1 on 6 matching bases. Trimming removed 3 bases from V and 8 bases from J, with 10 bases in between. In germline, CDR1 is MNHEY, CDR2 SMNVEV (reference sequence). CDR3 size: 12 residues.

This clone was seen once. This chain joins TRBV10-3 and TRBJ1-3; 7 nucleotides line up with TRBD1. Germline V gene sequence: CDR1 ENHRY, CDR2 SYGVKD. J lost 0 bases, V lost 8 bases, and 4 bases had no gene match. This CDR3 spans 14 amino acids. The CDR3 nucleotides are TGTGCCATCGGACAGGAAGACTCTGGAAACACCATATATTTT. Protein sequence: CAIGQEDSGNTIYF.

This clone was counted once. This chain connects TRBV15 to TRBJ1-2; D possibly corresponds to TRBD1 (6 bases). Trimming removed 5 bases from V and 4 bases from J, with 17 bases in between. From germline, CDR1 is LNHNV and CDR2 YYDKDF (reference sequence). The CDR3 consists of 15 residues. CDR3 sequence: CATSLPGGGPYGYTF. The CDR3 bases are TGTGCCACCAGCTTACCTGGCGGGGGCCCCTATGGCTACACCTTC.

A single count supports this clone. The J gene is TRBJ2-1, the V gene TRBV30; 8 bases map to TRBD1. J gave up 5 bases and V 0 bases, and 9 bases lay outside the gene matches. The germline V gene encodes CDR1 GTSNPN and CDR2 SVGIG (reference sequence). The CDR3 spans 16 residues. This CDR3 is CAWSVARDRPNNEQFF. The CDR3 nucleotides are TGTGCCTGGAGTGTCGCCCGGGACAGGCCCAACAATGAGCAGTTCTTC.

The chain employs TRBV7-9 and TRBJ1-5, with 7 bases aligning to TRBD1. The germline V gene has CDR1 SEHNR and CDR2 FQNEAQ (reference sequence). After removal of 5 bases from V and 3 bases from J, the junction contained 4 bases not matched to a gene. The CDR3 runs 14 residues. CDR3 coding DNA: TGTGCCAGCAGCGCGGGACAGCCCAATCAGCCCCAGCATTTT. Encoded protein: CASSAGQPNQPQHF.

The CDR3 spells CASSDAGTGNNEQFF. The CDR3 coding sequence is TGTGCCAGCAGCGACGCCGGGACAGGGAACAATGAGCAGTTCTTC. V usage is TRBV2 and J usage is TRBJ2-1, with 9 bases matching TRBD1. The CDR3 runs to 15 residues. Germline trimming cut 6 bases from V and 5 bases from J; bases unmatched to any gene: 8. CDR1 and CDR2 (germline): SNHLY, FYNNEI.

The chain joins TRBV5-4 to TRBJ2-2; tentative D call: TRBD2 (5 bases). Trimming pared 0 bases from V and 6 bases from J, leaving 15 bases between. The germline V gene encodes CDR1 SGHNT and CDR2 YYREEE (reference sequence). The CDR3 has 16 amino acids. The CDR3 region is CASSLELAVLPGELFF. For the CDR3, the DNA is TGTGCCAGCAGCTTGGAGCTAGCCGTTCTCCCCGGGGAGCTGTTTTTT. Together with reference TRBV5-4 and TRBJ2-2, the CDR3 gives the full variable domain: ETGVTQSPTHLIKTRGQQVTLRCSSQSGHNTVSWYQQALGQGPQFIFQYYREEENGRGNFPPRFSGLQFPNYSSELNVNALELDDSALYLCASSLELAVLPGELFFGEGSRLTVL.

The sample holds one count of this clone. The DNA for the CDR3 is TGTGCCAGCAGCCCGAGTGACATCCCCAACTATGGCTACACCTTC. Protein product: CASSPSDIPNYGYTF. V usage is TRBV9 and J usage is TRBJ1-2; D uncertain. This CDR3 comprises 15 residues. The germline CDR1 and CDR2 sequences are SGDLS and YYNGEE. Trimming took off 4 bases at V and 2 bases at J, with 15 bases between the two ends.

The chain employs TRBV18 and TRBJ1-2; tentative D call: TRBD1 (5 bases). This CDR3 spans 15 amino acids. V lost 5 bases and J 0 bases, leaving 13 bases between the germline ends. CDR1 and CDR2 from the germline V gene are KGHSH and LQKENI. The CDR3 is CASSTGTAANYGYTF. The CDR3 DNA reads as TGTGCCAGCTCAACCGGGACTGCAGCTAACTATGGCTACACCTTC.

V and J are TRBV19 and TRBJ1-1; D remains unclear. Germline V gene lookup returns CDR1 LNHDA and CDR2 SQIVND (reference sequence). This CDR3 has 14 residues. The V end was cut by 6 bases, the J end by 5 bases, with 16 bases between. The CDR3 bases are TGTGCCAGTAGCGTCGAAGGAGGTTCGACTGAAGCTTTCTTT. Translated, it gives CASSVEGGSTEAFF.

The chain joins TRBV28 to TRBJ2-5, with D possibly being TRBD2 (6 bases). The germline V and J ends were trimmed by 6 bases and 2 bases, with 10 bases remaining between them. The CDR3 spans 13 residues. The V gene's germline CDR1 is MDHEN and CDR2 SYDVKM. This chain's CDR3 is CASRPLAQETQYF. As DNA, the CDR3 is TGTGCCAGCAGACCACTAGCTCAAGAGACCCAGTACTTC.

This sequence joins TRBV19 and TRBJ1-5, with D possibly TRBD1 on 6 matching bases. The CDR3 runs 10 residues. CDR1 is LNHDA and CDR2 is SQIVND in the germline V gene (reference sequence). The V gene lost 10 bases and the J gene lost 5 bases, with 6 bases spanning the gap. The CDR3 DNA sequence: TGTGCCACAGGGGATCAGCCCCAGCATTTT. It specifies CATGDQPQHF. Full variable domain (rest looked up from reference TRBV19 and TRBJ1-5): DGGITQSPKYLFRKEGQNVTLSCEQNLNHDAMYWYRQDPGQGLRLIYYSQIVNDFQKGDIAEGYSVSREKKESFPLTVTSAQKNPTAFYLCATGDQPQHFGDGTRLSIL.

This rearrangement joins TRBV6-5 to TRBJ1-5; a possible D gene is TRBD1 (6 bases). Looked up from germline, CDR1 is MNHEY and CDR2 is SVGAGI. Between the trimmed V and J ends, which lost 4 bases and 7 bases, there was a span of 14 bases. This CDR3 is 14 amino acids long. CDR3 sequence (DNA): TGTGCCAGCAGTTCTCAGGGGTCCGGGCAGCCCCAGCATTTT. Its translation: CASSSQGSGQPQHF.

This sequence joins TRBV30 and TRBJ2-6, with D hard to call. Germline V CDR1 and CDR2: GTSNPN, SVGIG (reference sequence). This CDR3 has 15 residues. Trimming took 5 bases from V and 0 from J, leaving 11 bases between them. The CDR3 spells CAWGLQHSGANVLTF. The DNA of the CDR3 is TGTGCCTGGGGTCTACAGCACTCTGGGGCCAACGTCCTGACTTTC. Using reference TRBV30 and TRBJ2-6 for the parts outside the CDR3, the full variable domain is SQTIHQWPATLVQPVGSPLSLECTVEGTSNPNLYWYRQAAGRGLQLLFYSVGIGQISSEVPQNLSASRPQDRQFILSSKKLLLSDSGFYLCAWGLQHSGANVLTFGAGSRLTVL.

V gene TRBV6-5 combines with J gene TRBJ2-7, with a weak D call TRBD1 (5 bases). V was pared by 2 bases and J by 3 bases, with 8 bases between. Germline V lookup: CDR1 MNHEY, CDR2 SVGAGI. The CDR3 is 13 amino acids. The CDR3 protein is CASSYGRGYEQYV. The CDR3, as DNA: TGTGCCAGCAGTTACGGTAGGGGCTACGAGCAGTACGTC.